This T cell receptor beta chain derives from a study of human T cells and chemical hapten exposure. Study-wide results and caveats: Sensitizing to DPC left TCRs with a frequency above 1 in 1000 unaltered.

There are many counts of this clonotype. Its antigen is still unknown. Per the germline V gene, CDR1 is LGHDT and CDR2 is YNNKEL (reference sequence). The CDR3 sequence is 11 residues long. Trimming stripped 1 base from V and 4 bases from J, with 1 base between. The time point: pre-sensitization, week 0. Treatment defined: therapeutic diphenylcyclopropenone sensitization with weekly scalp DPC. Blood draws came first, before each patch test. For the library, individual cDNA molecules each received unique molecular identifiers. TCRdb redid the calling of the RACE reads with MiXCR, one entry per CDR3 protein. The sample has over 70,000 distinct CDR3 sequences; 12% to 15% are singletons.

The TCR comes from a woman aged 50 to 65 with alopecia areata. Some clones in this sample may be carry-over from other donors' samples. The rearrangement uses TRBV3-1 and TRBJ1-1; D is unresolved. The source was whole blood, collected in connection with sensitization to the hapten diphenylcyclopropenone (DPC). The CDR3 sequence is CASSQATEAFF. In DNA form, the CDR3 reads TGTGCCAGCAGCCAAGCCACTGAAGCTTTCTTT.